The 8 T cell receptor beta chains presented below share a single source sample, sequenced in a study of T cells in Graves' hyperthyroidism and ophthalmopathy. TCR beta CDR3 regions were amplified from RNA. The HTBI primer set drove a first-round RT-PCR of the TCR CDR3. TCRdb fed the multiplex PCR reads into MiXCR, producing one record per CDR3 protein. Found here are over 500,000 distinct CDR3 sequences, around 15% of them singletons; the top ten hold approximately 14%. The sample comprised blood. These receptor sequences come from a woman aged 40 to 55 with Graves' hyperthyroidism.

This clonotype has at least ten counts. This chain uses TRBV12-3 or TRBV12-4 with TRBJ1-1, with 7 positions matching TRBD1. The CDR3 is 14 amino acids. V lost 6 bases, J lost 4 bases, and 8 bases stayed unmatched. CDR3 coding DNA: TGTGCCAGCAGGAAGACAGGGCAGATCACTGAAGCTTTCTTT. Residues: CASRKTGQITEAFF.

This clonotype was detected ten times or more. The chain is built from TRBV29-1 and TRBJ2-1; 7 bases map to TRBD2. The V and J ends lost 2 bases and 4 bases, in that order; junction bases with no gene match: 5. The germline gives CDR1 SQVTM, CDR2 ANQGSEA. The CDR3 extends over 14 amino acids. CDR3 sequence (DNA): TGCAGCGTTGAACTACTAGCGCTGTACAATGAGCAGTTCTTC. Amino acid sequence: CSVELLALYNEQFF.

This clonotype was counted only a few times. CDR3: CASSLRVTDTTDTQYF. The CDR3 coding sequence is TGTGCCAGCAGCTTAAGGGTCACGGACACCACAGATACGCAGTATTTT. This chain uses TRBV7-2 with TRBJ2-3, with D possibly TRBD1 on 5 matching bases. Trimming left V 2 bases short and J 2 bases short, with 14 bases between. The CDR3 covers 16 residues. Germline values: CDR1 SGHTA, CDR2 FQGNSA.

This clonotype was detected many times. The V and J genes are TRBV7-9 and TRBJ2-5; TRBD1 is a possible D gene (5 bases). Trimming removed 5 bases at V and 13 bases at J, with 17 bases between. Per germline, CDR1 SEHNR and CDR2 FQNEAQ (reference sequence). The CDR3 consists of 12 residues. CDR3 in amino acids: CASSLDVAGWYF. The CDR3 DNA sequence: TGTGCCAGCAGCCTCGATGTGGCAGGGTGGTACTTC.

This clonotype was counted many times. The chain links TRBV28 to TRBJ2-5, with D possibly TRBD2 on 6 matching bases. V was pared by 3 bases and J by 4 bases, with 15 bases between. There are 15 residues in the CDR3. Germline V gives CDR1 MDHEN, CDR2 SYDVKM. The CDR3 region has the DNA TGTGCCAGCAGTTTTAGGGGACTCACGGGAGAGACCCAGTACTTC. The encoded protein is CASSFRGLTGETQYF.

The chain uses TRBV29-1 and TRBJ2-1; unclear D gene. CDR3 size: 13 residues. Looked up from germline, CDR1 is SQVTM and CDR2 is ANQGSEA. Trimming cost V 6 bases and J 5 bases, with 14 bases left between them. The chain's CDR3 is CSVNTVTHNEQFF. The CDR3 DNA reads as TGCAGCGTGAACACGGTAACCCACAATGAGCAGTTCTTC.

This clonotype was counted ten times or more. The chain has TRBV2 and TRBJ1-5; no definite D call. Trimming took off 10 bases at V and 3 bases at J, with 22 bases between the two ends. Germline CDR1 is SNHLY and CDR2 is FYNNEI. The length of the CDR3 is 16 residues. CDR3 loop: CATQRGPLGNNQPQHF. In DNA form, the CDR3 reads TGTGCCACCCAGCGAGGCCCCCTGGGAAACAATCAGCCCCAGCATTTT.

The chain is built from TRBV10-2 and TRBJ1-1, with D uncertain. V was cut by 6 bases and J by 0 bases, with 11 bases left in between. The CDR3 contains 14 residues. Germline CDR1 and CDR2: WSHSY and SAAADI. DNA for the CDR3: TGCGCCAGCAGGGAAGTAGGGTTGAACACTGAAGCTTTCTTT. This gives the protein CASREVGLNTEAFF.